The clone carrying this T cell receptor (beta chain) came up a few times. This entry is derived from a study of early T cells in non-severe SARS-CoV-2 infection. Germline CDR1 DFQATT, CDR2 SNEGSKA (reference sequence). The CDR3 has 13 amino acids. V gave up 5 bases and J gave up 5 bases, with 15 bases separating them. TCRdb re-called the 5' RACE reads through MiXCR, storing one row per CDR3 protein. The sample lists some 37,000 distinct CDR3 sequences, 8% to 10% occurring once. The V call is TRBV20-1, the J call TRBJ1-2; D gene ambiguous. The sample taken for sequencing was whole blood. This receptor was identified in an adult who was a healthcare worker with PCR-confirmed SARS-CoV-2 infection or an uninfected control (not recorded which). Here the CDR3 reads CSALPGMGYGYTF. DNA of the CDR3: TGCAGTGCTCTTCCTGGTATGGGTTATGGCTACACCTTC.